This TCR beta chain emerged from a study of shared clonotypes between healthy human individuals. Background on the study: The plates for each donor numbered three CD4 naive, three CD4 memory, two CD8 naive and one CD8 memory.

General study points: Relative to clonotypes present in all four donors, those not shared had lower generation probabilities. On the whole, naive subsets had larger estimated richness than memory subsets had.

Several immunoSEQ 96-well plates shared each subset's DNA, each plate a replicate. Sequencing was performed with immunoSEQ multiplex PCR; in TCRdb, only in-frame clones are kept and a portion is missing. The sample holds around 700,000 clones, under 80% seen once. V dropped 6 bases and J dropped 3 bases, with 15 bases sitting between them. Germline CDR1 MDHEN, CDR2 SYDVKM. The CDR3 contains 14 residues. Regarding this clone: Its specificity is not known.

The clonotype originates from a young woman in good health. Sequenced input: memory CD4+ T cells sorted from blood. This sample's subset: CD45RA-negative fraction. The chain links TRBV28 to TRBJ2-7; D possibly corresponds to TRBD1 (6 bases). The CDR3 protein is CASRGAQGVYEQYF. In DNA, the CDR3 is TGTGCCAGCAGGGGGGCCCAGGGTGTCTACGAGCAGTACTTC.